This T cell receptor (beta chain) was obtained from a study of CD8+CD57+ T cells in acquired aplastic anemia (dated by TCRdb to 2016 to 2019). Notes on the research overall: Extracted DNA from sorted CD4+ and CD8+ cells averaged approximately 3 ug, ranging from roughly 0.17 to 27.4 ug. An average of approximately 10 million reads for CD4+ cells and 11 million or so reads for CD8+ cells was obtained from healthy donor samples. Beyond this particular receptor, the publication reports: No significant difference in CD8+ Simpson's diversity was found between patients and healthy controls (P=0.060). About 30 CD8+ CDR3 sequences were found to be shared between patients and controls, but these sequences appeared to be highly expressed in patients and within the immunodominant clones of the patients.

Counted from cysteine to phenylalanine, this CDR3 has 13 amino acids. The retained sequence is limited to the CDR3, 39 bases, with the frame set at the first base. CDR1 LNHDA and CDR2 SQIVND are derived from the germline V gene (reference sequence). TCR repertoires of sorted CD4+ and CD8+ blood T cells from severe aplastic anemia patients and healthy subjects were deep-sequenced in the study. Ficoll-Paque density gradient centrifugation was used to isolate peripheral blood mononuclear cells. CD4+ and CD8+ T cells were sorted by FACS or magnetic beads before DNA extraction. Genomic DNA was used as template for profiling of TCR beta VDJ combinations and CDR3 sequences. TCR repertoire sequencing was run on an Illumina HiSeq 2000. Regarding the original processing steps: TRBV/TRBJ rearrangement plots, CDR3 size and DJ length profiles, and Simpson's diversity index were used to evaluate the repertoires. The most abundant DNA sequence in the deep sequencing data was taken as the immunodominant clone. CDR3 amino acid sequences were screened for sharing across subjects and compared with published repertoires and the VDJdb database. TCRdb trimmed public reads at Q25 via fastp, called clones via MiXCR and kept in-frame beta chains. CDR3 protein duplicates are merged, each entry listing the most common genes and DNA. TCRdb's processing, not the authors', yielded these V and J calls. A total of approximately 380,000 distinct CDR3 sequences appear in this sample, 55% to 75% of them only once. Under 4.5% of the sample is in the top ten clones.

Notes on this clonotype: Its antigen remains undetermined. It has no much larger one-base neighbor in the sample; base qualities were not kept.

The rearrangement joined TRBV19 to TRBJ2-5; the D gene cannot be named for sure. The J call may be mistaken, given a closer DNA end match to TRBJ2-1. Sequenced: sorted CD4+, CD8+, or CD8+CD57+ T cells (not recorded which) from PBMCs. The receptor comes from a human donor in good health, serving as a control. The nucleotide sequence reads as follows: TGTGCCAGTGCCCGGGTGGGTCAAGATGCGCAGTTCTTC. This gives the protein CASARVGQDAQFF.